This TCR beta chain is from a study of CD8 T cells in Susac syndrome. General study findings and limits: CD4+ T cell repertoires in Susac syndrome lacked clonal expansion. An acknowledgment was made by the study that its TCR sequencing and HLA analysis involved relatively few individuals.

Random-hexamer reverse transcription was applied to about 0.5 to 1 ug RNA. Multiplex PCR with immunoSEQ amplified the TCR beta CDR3 across 54 Vbeta and 13 Jbeta. TCRdb used MiXCR to reprocess the immunoSEQ multiplex PCR reads, holding one entry per CDR3 protein. Among over 150,000 distinct CDR3 sequences listed, 95% to 97% were seen once. Trimming took off 0 bases at V and 3 bases at J, with 15 bases between the two ends. Germline-derived CDR1 and CDR2 are DFQATT and SNEGSKA (reference sequence). CDR3 length: 15 amino acids. TEMRA cells were FACS-enriched, unlike CD8+ and CD4+ T cells, which were negatively isolated. With regard to this clonotype: No antigen is known for it.

The sequencing sample was made of CD4+ T cells from PBMCs. The gene calls are TRBV20-1 and TRBJ2-7; the D gene is possibly TRBD1 (5 bases). The origin of this receptor is a human donor with Susac syndrome. The CDR3 DNA reads as TGCAGTGCTAGAGACATGGATTGGCAGGGCTACGAGCAGTACTTC. It is translated as CSARDMDWQGYEQYF.